This TCR beta chain was observed in a study of T cells after yellow fever vaccination. This clonotype came up a few times. From germline, CDR1 is SGHRS and CDR2 YFSETQ. The CDR3 consists of 16 residues. Unmatched junction bases numbered 8, after V lost 2 bases and J lost 3 bases. TCRdb reprocessed the 5' RACE reads with MiXCR, giving one entry per CDR3 protein. The sample has 620,000 or so distinct CDR3 sequences; 12% are singletons. The source of this sequence is a man aged 25 to 40 who received the YFV17D yellow fever vaccine. The chain recombines TRBV5-1 with TRBJ2-1, with 7 bases that match TRBD2. Source: PBMCs, taken on the day of the yellow fever booster vaccination. The CDR3 spells CASSLAGTRVYNEQFF. CDR3 nucleotides: TGCGCCAGCAGCTTAGCGGGGACGAGGGTCTACAATGAGCAGTTCTTC.